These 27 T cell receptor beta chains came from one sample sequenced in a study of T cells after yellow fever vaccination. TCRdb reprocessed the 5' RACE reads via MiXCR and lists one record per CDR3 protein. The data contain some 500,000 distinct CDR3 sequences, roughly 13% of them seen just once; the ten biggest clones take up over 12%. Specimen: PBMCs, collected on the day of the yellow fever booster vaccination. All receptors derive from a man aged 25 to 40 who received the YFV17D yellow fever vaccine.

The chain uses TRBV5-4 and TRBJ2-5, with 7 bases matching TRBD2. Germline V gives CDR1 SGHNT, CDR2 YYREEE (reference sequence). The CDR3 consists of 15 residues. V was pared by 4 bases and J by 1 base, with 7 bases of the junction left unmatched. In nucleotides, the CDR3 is TGTGCCAGCAGCCGGTGGCTAGCGGCCCAAGAGACCCAGTACTTC. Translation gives CASSRWLAAQETQYF.

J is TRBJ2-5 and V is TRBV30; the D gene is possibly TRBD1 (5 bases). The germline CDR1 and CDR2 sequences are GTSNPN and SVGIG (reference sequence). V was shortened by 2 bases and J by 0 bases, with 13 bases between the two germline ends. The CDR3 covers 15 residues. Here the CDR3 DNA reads TGTGCCTGGAGTAATCAGGGATGGGACCAAGAGACCCAGTACTTC. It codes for CAWSNQGWDQETQYF.

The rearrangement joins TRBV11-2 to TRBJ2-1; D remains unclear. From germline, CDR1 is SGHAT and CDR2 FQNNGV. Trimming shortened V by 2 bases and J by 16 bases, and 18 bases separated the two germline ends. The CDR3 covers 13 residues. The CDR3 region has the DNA TGTGCCAGCAGCTTAATAGTCGGAGCGCGACATTTCTTC. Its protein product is CASSLIVGARHFF.

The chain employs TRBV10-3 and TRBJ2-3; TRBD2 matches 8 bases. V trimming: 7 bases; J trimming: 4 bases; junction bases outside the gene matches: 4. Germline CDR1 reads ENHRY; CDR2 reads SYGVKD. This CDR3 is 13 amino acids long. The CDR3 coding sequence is TGTGCCATCACGGGAGGGTCCCCAGATACGCAGTATTTT. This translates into CAITGGSPDTQYF.

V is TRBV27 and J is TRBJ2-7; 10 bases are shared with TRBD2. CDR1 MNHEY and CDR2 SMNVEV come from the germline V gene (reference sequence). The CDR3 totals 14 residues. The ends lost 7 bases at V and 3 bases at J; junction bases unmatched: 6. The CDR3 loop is CASILTSGNYEQYF. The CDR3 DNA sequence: TGTGCCAGCATCTTAACTAGCGGGAACTACGAGCAGTACTTC.

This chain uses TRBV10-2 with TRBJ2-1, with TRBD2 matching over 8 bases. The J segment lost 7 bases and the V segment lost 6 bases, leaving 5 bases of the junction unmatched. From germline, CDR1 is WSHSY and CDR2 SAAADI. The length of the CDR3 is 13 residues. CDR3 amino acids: CASSGGGENEQFF. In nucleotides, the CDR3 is TGCGCCAGCAGCGGGGGGGGTGAAAATGAGCAGTTCTTC.

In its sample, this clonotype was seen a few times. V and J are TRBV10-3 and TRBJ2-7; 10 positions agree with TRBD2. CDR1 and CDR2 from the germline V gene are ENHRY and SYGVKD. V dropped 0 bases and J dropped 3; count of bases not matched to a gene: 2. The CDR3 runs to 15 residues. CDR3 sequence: CAISESPSGSYEQYF. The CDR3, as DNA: TGTGCCATCAGTGAGTCACCTAGCGGGAGCTACGAGCAGTACTTC.

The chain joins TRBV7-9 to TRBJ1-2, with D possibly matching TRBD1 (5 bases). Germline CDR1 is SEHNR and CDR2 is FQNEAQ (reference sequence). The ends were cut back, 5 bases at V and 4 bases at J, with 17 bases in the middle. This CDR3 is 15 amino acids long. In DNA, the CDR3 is TGTGCCAGCAGCAATGGTCCAGGGACGAGCTATGGCTACACCTTC. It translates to CASSNGPGTSYGYTF.

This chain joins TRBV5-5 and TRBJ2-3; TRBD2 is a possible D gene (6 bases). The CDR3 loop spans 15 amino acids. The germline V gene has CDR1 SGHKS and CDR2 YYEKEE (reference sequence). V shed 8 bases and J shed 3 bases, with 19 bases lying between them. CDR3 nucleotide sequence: TGTGCCAGTAAACCACCCCGGCGGGAAACAGATACGCAGTATTTT. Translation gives CASKPPRRETDTQYF.

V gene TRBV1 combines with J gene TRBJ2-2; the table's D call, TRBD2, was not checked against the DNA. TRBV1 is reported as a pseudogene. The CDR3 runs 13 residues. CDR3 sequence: CTSSPGPYGELFF. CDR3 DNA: TGCACCAGCAGCCCCGGGCCCTACGGGGAGCTGTTTTTT.

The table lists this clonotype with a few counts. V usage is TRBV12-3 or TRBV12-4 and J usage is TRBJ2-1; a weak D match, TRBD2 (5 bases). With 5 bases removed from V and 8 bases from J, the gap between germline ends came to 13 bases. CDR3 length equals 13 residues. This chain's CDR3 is CASSPTRRDEQFF. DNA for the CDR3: TGTGCCAGCAGTCCTACCCGGCGGGATGAGCAGTTCTTC.

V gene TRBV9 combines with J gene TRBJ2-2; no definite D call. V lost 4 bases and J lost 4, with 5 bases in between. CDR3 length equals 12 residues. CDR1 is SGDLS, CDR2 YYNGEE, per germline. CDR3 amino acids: CASSRTTGELFF. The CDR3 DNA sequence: TGTGCCAGCAGCCGAACCACCGGGGAGCTGTTTTTT. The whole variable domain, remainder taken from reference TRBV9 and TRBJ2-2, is DSGVTQTPKHLITATGQRVTLRCSPRSGDLSVYWYQQSLDQGLQFLIQYYNGEERAKGNILERFSAQQFPDLHSELNLSSLELGDSALYFCASSRTTGELFFGEGSRLTVL.

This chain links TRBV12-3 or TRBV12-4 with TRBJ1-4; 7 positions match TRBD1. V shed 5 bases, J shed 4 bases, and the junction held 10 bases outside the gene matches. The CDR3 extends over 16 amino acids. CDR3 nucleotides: TGTGCCAGCAGTCGAAGAACAGGGGAACGTAATGAAAAACTGTTTTTT. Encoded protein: CASSRRTGERNEKLFF.

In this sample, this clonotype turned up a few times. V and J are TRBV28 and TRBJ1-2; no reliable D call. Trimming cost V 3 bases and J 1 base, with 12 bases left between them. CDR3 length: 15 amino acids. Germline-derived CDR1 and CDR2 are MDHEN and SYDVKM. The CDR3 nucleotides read TGTGCCAGCAGTTTGGGAGAAGGCGGTAACTATGGCTACACCTTC. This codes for CASSLGEGGNYGYTF.

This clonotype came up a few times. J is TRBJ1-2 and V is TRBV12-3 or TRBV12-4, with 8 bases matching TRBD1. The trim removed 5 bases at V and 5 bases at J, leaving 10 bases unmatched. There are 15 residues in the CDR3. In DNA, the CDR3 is TGTGCCAGCAGTCGTGGGACAGGACAGGGATATGGCTACACCTTC. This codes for CASSRGTGQGYGYTF.

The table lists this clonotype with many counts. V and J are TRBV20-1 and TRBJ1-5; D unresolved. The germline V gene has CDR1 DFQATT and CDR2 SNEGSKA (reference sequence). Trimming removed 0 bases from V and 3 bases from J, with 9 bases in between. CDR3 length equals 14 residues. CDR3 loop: CSARDAKTNQPQHF. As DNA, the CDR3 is TGCAGTGCTAGAGATGCGAAGACCAATCAGCCCCAGCATTTT.

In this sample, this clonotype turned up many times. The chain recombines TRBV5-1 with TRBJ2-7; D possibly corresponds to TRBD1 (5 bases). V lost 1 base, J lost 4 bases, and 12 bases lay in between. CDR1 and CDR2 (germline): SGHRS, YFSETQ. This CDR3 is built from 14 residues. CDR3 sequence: CASSLQVRAYEQYF. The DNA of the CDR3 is TGCGCCAGCAGCTTGCAGGTCAGGGCATACGAGCAGTACTTC.

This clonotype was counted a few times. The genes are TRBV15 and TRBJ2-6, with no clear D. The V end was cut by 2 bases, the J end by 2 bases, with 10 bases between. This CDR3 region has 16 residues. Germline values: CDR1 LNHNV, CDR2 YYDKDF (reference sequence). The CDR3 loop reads CATSRNKYPGANVLTF. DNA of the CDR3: TGTGCCACCAGCAGAAACAAATACCCTGGGGCCAACGTCCTGACTTTC.

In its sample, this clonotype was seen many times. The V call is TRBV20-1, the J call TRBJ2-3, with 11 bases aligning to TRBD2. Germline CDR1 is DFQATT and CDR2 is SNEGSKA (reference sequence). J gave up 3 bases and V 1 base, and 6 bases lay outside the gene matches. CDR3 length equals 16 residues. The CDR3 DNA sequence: TGCAGTGCTAGAGGTCGACTAGCGGGAATGACAGATACGCAGTATTTT. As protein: CSARGRLAGMTDTQYF.

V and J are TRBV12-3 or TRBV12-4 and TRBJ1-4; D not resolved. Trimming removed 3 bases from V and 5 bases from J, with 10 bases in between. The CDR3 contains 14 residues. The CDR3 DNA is TGTGCCAGCAGTTTGGGCCCGGGGAATGAAAAACTGTTTTTT. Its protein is CASSLGPGNEKLFF.

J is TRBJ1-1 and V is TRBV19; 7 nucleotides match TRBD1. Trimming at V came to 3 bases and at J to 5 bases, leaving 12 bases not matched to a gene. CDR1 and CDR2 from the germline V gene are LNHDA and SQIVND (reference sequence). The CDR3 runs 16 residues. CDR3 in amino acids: CASSIILQGLGTEAFF. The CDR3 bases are TGTGCCAGTAGTATCATCCTACAGGGGTTGGGGACTGAAGCTTTCTTT.

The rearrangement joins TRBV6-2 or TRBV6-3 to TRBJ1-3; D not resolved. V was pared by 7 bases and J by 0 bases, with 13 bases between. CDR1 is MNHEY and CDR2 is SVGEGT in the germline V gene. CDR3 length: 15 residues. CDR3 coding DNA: TGTGCCAGCAAACCGGACGGAGGCTCTGGAAACACCATATATTTT. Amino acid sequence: CASKPDGGSGNTIYF.

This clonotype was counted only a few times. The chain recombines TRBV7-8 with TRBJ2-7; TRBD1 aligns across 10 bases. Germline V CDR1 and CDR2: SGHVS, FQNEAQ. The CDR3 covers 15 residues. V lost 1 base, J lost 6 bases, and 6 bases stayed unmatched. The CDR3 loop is CASSLVQGQGSEQYF. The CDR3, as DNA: TGTGCCAGCAGCTTAGTCCAGGGACAGGGGAGCGAGCAGTACTTC.

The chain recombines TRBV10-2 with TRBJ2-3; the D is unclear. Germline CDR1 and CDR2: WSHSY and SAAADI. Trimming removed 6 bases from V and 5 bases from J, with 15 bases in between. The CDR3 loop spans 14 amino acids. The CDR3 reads CASRFFGPKDTQYF. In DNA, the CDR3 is TGCGCCAGCAGGTTTTTCGGGCCGAAAGATACGCAGTATTTT.

CDR3 DNA: TGTGCCACCAGTGGAGGGCTACCCACAGATACGCAGTATTTT. It codes for CATSGGLPTDTQYF. The chain has TRBV24-1 and TRBJ2-3; TRBD2 is a possible D gene (5 bases). V gave up 5 bases and J gave up 2 bases, with 10 bases separating them. Germline CDR1 is KGHDR and CDR2 is SFDVKD. The CDR3 covers 14 residues.

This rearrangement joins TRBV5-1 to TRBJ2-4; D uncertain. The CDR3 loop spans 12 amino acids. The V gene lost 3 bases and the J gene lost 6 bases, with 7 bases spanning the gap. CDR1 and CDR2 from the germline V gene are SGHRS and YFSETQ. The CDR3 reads CASSSRTNIQYF. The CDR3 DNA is TGCGCCAGCAGCTCGCGGACAAACATTCAGTACTTC.

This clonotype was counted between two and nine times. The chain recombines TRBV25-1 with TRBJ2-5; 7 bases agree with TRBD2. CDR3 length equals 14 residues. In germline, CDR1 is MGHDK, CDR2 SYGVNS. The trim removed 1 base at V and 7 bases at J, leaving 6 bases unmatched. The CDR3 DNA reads TGTGCCAGCAGTGAATCTGGGTTAGCGGGGACCCAGTACTTC. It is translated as CASSESGLAGTQYF.